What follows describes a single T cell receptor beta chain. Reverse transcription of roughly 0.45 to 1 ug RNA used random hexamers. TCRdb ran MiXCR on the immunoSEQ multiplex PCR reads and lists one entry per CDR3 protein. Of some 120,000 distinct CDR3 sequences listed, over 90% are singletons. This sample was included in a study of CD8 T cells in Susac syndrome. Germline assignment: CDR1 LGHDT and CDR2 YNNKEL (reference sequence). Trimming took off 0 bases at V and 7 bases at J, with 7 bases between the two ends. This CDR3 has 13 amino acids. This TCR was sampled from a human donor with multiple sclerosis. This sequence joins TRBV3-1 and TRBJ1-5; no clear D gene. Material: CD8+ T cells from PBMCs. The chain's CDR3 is CASSQDYFQPQHF. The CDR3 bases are TGTGCCAGCAGCCAAGATTATTTCCAGCCCCAGCATTTT.